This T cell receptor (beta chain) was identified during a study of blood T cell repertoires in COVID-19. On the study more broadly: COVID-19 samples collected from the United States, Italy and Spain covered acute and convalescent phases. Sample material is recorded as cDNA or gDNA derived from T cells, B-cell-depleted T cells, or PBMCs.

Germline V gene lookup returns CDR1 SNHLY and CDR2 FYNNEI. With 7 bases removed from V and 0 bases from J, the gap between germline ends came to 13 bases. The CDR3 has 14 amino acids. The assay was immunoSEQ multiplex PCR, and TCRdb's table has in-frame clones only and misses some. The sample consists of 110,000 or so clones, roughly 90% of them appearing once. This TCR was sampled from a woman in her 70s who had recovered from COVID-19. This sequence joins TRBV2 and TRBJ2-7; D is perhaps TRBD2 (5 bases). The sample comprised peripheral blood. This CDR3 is CASNRDQYSYEQYF. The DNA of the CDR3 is TGTGCCAGCAACCGGGATCAATACTCCTACGAGCAGTACTTC. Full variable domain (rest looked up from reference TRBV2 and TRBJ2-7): EPEVTQTPSHQVTQMGQEVILRCVPISNHLYFYWYRQILGQKVEFLVSFYNNEISEKSEIFDDQFSVERPDGSNFTLKIRSTKLEDSAMYFCASNRDQYSYEQYFGPGTRLTVT.